This section outlines one T cell receptor beta chain sequence together with its context. This clone has a handful of counts. The clone's antigen remains unknown. There are no base qualities to consult, and no much larger clone falls within one base. TCR beta CDR3 regions were sequenced from DNA using the immunoSEQ Assay. As for the authors' bioinformatics: T cell density was computed as TCR beta template counts normalized to usable DNA estimated by amplifying housekeeping genes. Richness was estimated with the preseqR package, extrapolating to 400,000 templates for PBMC samples and 120,000 templates for tissue samples. Clonality was defined as one minus Pielou's evenness. To identify tissue-enriched TCRs, differential abundance testing was run on productive amino-acid clonotypes with a minimum total count of 5 and an alpha of 0.1. The Jaccard Index and the Morisita Overlap Index were used to measure repertoire overlap between compartments. GLIPH clustered TCR beta CDR3s with public tetramer-defined viral CDR3s; viral motifs required at least three viral sequences plus V-gene enrichment. This is the immuneACCESS table as TCRdb keeps it, with only in-frame sequences that have V and J called. A part of the clones is gone; compared with another copy, unresolved V genes explain less than half, and the rest is unexplained. V and J calls and clone size are as listed in that table; D and trimming were resolved from the DNA. This sample gives 3,200 or so clones in total; around 28% of them show up just once. The ten top clones hold 16% of the sample.

At diagnosis, tumor, uninvolved tumor-adjacent lung and peripheral blood were collected and then preserved as a mix of FFPE and fresh-frozen material. Trimming at the junction amounts to 5 bases on V and 7 bases on J, and the germline ends lie 11 bases apart. The germline V gene encodes CDR1 KGHSH and CDR2 LQKENI. The CDR3 measures 13 amino acids from cysteine to phenylalanine. The CDR3 DNA has 39 bases and is translated from base 1. This specimen comes from a study of T cells in localized non-small cell lung cancer (dated by TCRdb to 2018 to 2021). The study in broad terms: T cell repertoires of about 240 early-stage NSCLC patients were analyzed, with tumors being compared against uninvolved tumor-adjacent lungs. The cohort consisted of roughly 240 treatment-naive NSCLC patients whose localized lung tumors had been resected. NSCLC patients had a mean age of approximately 66 years, and around 140 were male and 85 to 110 female.

Paper-wide results and their limitations: A median of roughly 58 of the top 100 tumor clones were detected in paired uninvolved adjacent lung, and approximately 28 of these tumor clones were also found among the top 100 clones of the paired uninvolved adjacent lung. Longer overall survival was associated with higher T cell density in blood, whereas shorter survival was associated with higher clonality in adjacent lung. Because the study design was exploratory, TCR variables were selected using unadjusted p-values without false-discovery rate correction. Because multi-region tumor sequencing was not performed, intratumor heterogeneity could not be ruled out. The highest T cell clonality was observed in uninvolved tumor-adjacent lung, where clonality exceeded that of tumor, suggesting that antigenic responses were more focused in uninvolved tumor-adjacent lung.

The chain joins TRBV18 to TRBJ1-4; the D gene cannot be resolved reliably. This sequence originates from a man aged 40-75 years with stage III lung adenocarcinoma. Material: lung tumor tissue, obtained before any cancer treatment. The CDR3 protein is CASSESVSEKLFF. In nucleotides, the sequence is TGTGCCAGCTCAGAGTCAGTGTCTGAAAAACTGTTTTTT. Beyond the CDR3, the reference TRBV18 and TRBJ1-4 genes provide the residues; the full variable domain reads: NAGVMQNPRHLVRRRGQEARLRCSPMKGHSHVYWYRQLPEEGLKFMVYLQKENIIDESGMPKERFSAEFPKEGPSILRIQQVVRGDSAAYFCASSESVSEKLFFGSGTQLSVL.